The clone carrying this T cell receptor beta chain was counted at least ten times. Its cognate antigen is unknown. This entry belongs to a study of T cells in Graves' hyperthyroidism and ophthalmopathy. Study-wide background: Upon initial diagnosis and before any treatment, peripheral blood was collected.

Trimming cost V 5 bases and J 3 bases; bases outside gene matches: 7. This CDR3 region has 15 residues. Germline V gives CDR1 MNHEY, CDR2 SMNVEV (reference sequence). Active moderate-to-severe ophthalmopathy, Clinical Activity Score at least 3, NOSPECS at least 4, under 3 months' duration. Exclusion followed for patients with uncontrolled infection, other autoimmune disease, pregnancy or lactation. Amplification of TCR beta CDR3 regions used RNA as the template. In the first-round RT-PCR of the TCR CDR3, the HTBI primer set was used. TCRdb independently ran MiXCR on the multiplex PCR reads; one entry per CDR3 protein. The sample holds hundreds of thousands of distinct CDR3 sequences, 16% seen once. Overall study findings and caveats: From stable hyperthyroidism, ophthalmopathy was set apart by a 13 V-J model.

The specimen sequenced was blood. The receptor was derived from a woman between 35 and 50 years old with Graves' ophthalmopathy. The rearrangement joins TRBV27 to TRBJ2-7, with 10 bases that match TRBD1. Written as DNA, the CDR3 is TGTGCCAGCAGTGAGACAGGGGGCGCGGACTACGAGCAGTACTTC. This encodes CASSETGGADYEQYF.